These 5 T cell receptor beta chains were all obtained from the same sample, sequenced in a study of vaccination effects on CD4 cells after COVID-19. This table comes from immunoSEQ multiplex PCR, and its TCRdb copy is limited to in-frame clones, with some not included. Counted here are approximately 13,000 clones, around three quarters occurring once; the ten biggest clones make up roughly 9.9%. The ViraFEST assay expanded antigen-specific CD4+ T cells with viral peptide pools before sequencing. The authors isolated CD4+ T cells after 9 to 10 days of culture. Every participant took two doses of the BNT162b2 or mRNA-1273 vaccine. Their target antigens are unknown. Here the sequenced sample was CD4+ T cells from PBMCs cultured with SARS-CoV-2 spike peptides, taken after COVID-19 vaccination. All receptors derive from a human donor who received a COVID-19 vaccine.

The chain uses TRBV5-1 and TRBJ2-7; TRBD1 aligns across 9 bases. J was trimmed by 3 bases and V by 4 bases; bases with no gene match: 8. CDR3 length: 15 residues. The germline V gene has CDR1 SGHRS and CDR2 YFSETQ. The CDR3 DNA reads as TGCGCCAGCAGCCCAGGGGGGACAGGGATCTACGAGCAGTACTTC. Protein sequence: CASSPGGTGIYEQYF.

This chain connects TRBV19 to TRBJ1-6, with D possibly matching TRBD1 (5 bases). Germline assignment: CDR1 LNHDA and CDR2 SQIVND (reference sequence). The V end was cut by 7 bases, the J end by 2 bases, with 9 bases between. The CDR3 covers 14 residues. This chain's CDR3 is CASTEGTYNSPLHF. The CDR3, as DNA: TGTGCCAGTACGGAGGGGACCTATAATTCACCCCTCCACTTT.

The J gene is TRBJ1-1, the V gene TRBV6-5, with D possibly being TRBD1 (6 bases). The germline V gene has CDR1 MNHEY and CDR2 SVGAGI. The length of the CDR3 is 14 residues. V was cut by 7 bases and J by 0 bases, with 12 bases left in between. The CDR3 sequence: CASTATGVNTEAFF. The CDR3 coding sequence is TGTGCCAGCACTGCGACAGGAGTGAACACTGAAGCTTTCTTT.

The chain couples TRBV6-6 to TRBJ1-2; TRBD1 aligns across 10 bases. CDR1 MNHNY and CDR2 SVGAGI come from the germline V gene (reference sequence). The CDR3 is made up of 14 amino acids. Losses at the gene ends were 5 bases for V and 3 bases for J; bases not matched to a gene: 3. The CDR3 reads CASSPGTGDYGYTF. In nucleotides, the CDR3 is TGTGCCAGCAGTCCTGGGACAGGGGACTATGGCTACACCTTC.

In DNA form, the CDR3 reads TGTGCCAGCTCACCAAGACAGGGGCTCAACTATGGCTACACCTTC. It translates to CASSPRQGLNYGYTF. This chain links TRBV18 with TRBJ1-2; the match to TRBD1 covers 8 bases. The CDR3 covers 15 residues. Germline V lookup: CDR1 KGHSH, CDR2 LQKENI. V lost 2 bases, J lost 2 bases, and 4 bases stayed unmatched.